One sample yielded the 26 T cell receptor beta chains listed below, sequenced in a study of CD8 T cells in ankylosing spondylitis listed by TCRdb under 2017. Library prep was done by 5' RACE. Data came from an Illumina HiSeq 2500. In TCRdb, the public reads were trimmed at Q25 with fastp and aligned with MiXCR, with productive beta chains retained. Rows with a matching CDR3 protein are joined into one entry that keeps the most common DNA and genes. The sample contains under 300,000 distinct CDR3 sequences, over 9.5% of them found a single time. Together, the top ten hold 2.5% to 3% of the sample. Sequencing used blood, either unsorted or a sorted T cell fraction (not recorded which). All receptors come from a male donor with ankylosing spondylitis or in good health (not recorded which).

In its sample, this clonotype was seen many times. The rearrangement uses TRBV7-8 and TRBJ1-2; tentatively, D is TRBD1 (5 bases). V was clipped by 5 bases and J by 3 bases, with 13 bases between them. This CDR3 has 14 amino acids. Germline CDR1 SGHVS, CDR2 FQNEAQ. The CDR3 bases are TGTGCCAGCAGCCTACAACAGGAATACTATGGCTACACCTTC. Translated: CASSLQQEYYGYTF.

This clonotype occurred many times. The chain links TRBV5-1 to TRBJ2-6; D may be TRBD1 (6 bases). Per germline, CDR1 SGHRS and CDR2 YFSETQ. Between the trimmed V and J ends, which lost 2 bases and 3 bases, there was a span of 9 bases. The CDR3 runs to 15 residues. The CDR3 spells CASSFRGYGANVLTF. For the CDR3, the DNA is TGCGCCAGCAGCTTTAGGGGGTATGGGGCCAACGTCCTGACTTTC.

The chain couples TRBV20-1 to TRBJ1-1, with a possible D match to TRBD1 (6 bases). Germline CDR1 reads DFQATT; CDR2 reads SNEGSKA (reference sequence). There are 14 residues in the CDR3. Trimming shortened V by 4 bases and J by 5 bases, and 17 bases separated the two germline ends. The CDR3 is CSAILGGGGTEAFF. In DNA form, the CDR3 reads TGCAGTGCTATCTTGGGGGGGGGCGGAACTGAAGCTTTCTTT.

This clonotype came up many times. The rearrangement joins TRBV4-1 to TRBJ1-1; no reliable D call. The CDR3 runs 10 residues. V was pared by 8 bases and J by 10 bases, with 11 bases between. In germline, CDR1 is MGHRA, CDR2 YSYEKL. The CDR3 protein is CASGEGGAFF. CDR3 DNA: TGCGCCAGCGGGGAGGGAGGAGCTTTCTTT.

The chain carries TRBV5-1 and TRBJ1-1; no firm D call. V shed 1 base and J shed 6 bases, with 16 bases lying between them. Germline assignment: CDR1 SGHRS and CDR2 YFSETQ. The CDR3 runs to 15 residues. The CDR3 coding sequence is TGCGCCAGCAGCTTGCTACTGGGAGACGGGGCTGAAGCTTTCTTT. Amino acids: CASSLLLGDGAEAFF.

This clonotype has at least ten counts. This chain joins TRBV3-1 and TRBJ2-7; 12 bases map to TRBD2. CDR3 size: 15 residues. CDR1 and CDR2 (germline): LGHDT, YNNKEL (reference sequence). Trimming cost V 4 bases and J 7 bases; bases outside gene matches: 8. This CDR3 reads CASSPPSGRAGEQYF. As DNA, the CDR3 is TGTGCCAGCAGCCCCCCTAGCGGGAGGGCGGGGGAGCAGTACTTC.

This clonotype was observed many times. The gene calls are TRBV5-1 and TRBJ2-1, with 8 nucleotides matching TRBD1. Per the germline V gene, CDR1 is SGHRS and CDR2 is YFSETQ. This CDR3 is built from 19 residues. Trimming at V came to 0 bases and at J to 7 bases, leaving 18 bases not matched to a gene. The CDR3 coding sequence is TGCGCCAGCAGCTTGGTCGTAGTCGGTGGACAGGGTCTGAGGAATGAGCAGTTCTTC. Protein product: CASSLVVVGGQGLRNEQFF.

This clonotype appeared once. This chain links TRBV2 with TRBJ1-4; TRBD1 might be the D (6 bases). Between the trimmed V and J ends, which lost 4 bases and 10 bases, there was a span of 10 bases. The germline V gene encodes CDR1 SNHLY and CDR2 FYNNEI. The CDR3 covers 12 residues. The CDR3 DNA reads as TGTGCCAGCAGTGGGACAGCGACAAAACTGTTTTTT. Residues: CASSGTATKLFF.

The chain joins TRBV11-3 to TRBJ1-2; TRBD1 aligns across 7 bases. The trim removed 5 bases at V and 3 bases at J, leaving 3 bases unmatched. The CDR3 consists of 13 residues. Looked up from germline, CDR1 is SGHNT and CDR2 is YENEEA. CDR3 sequence: CASSVGTDYGYTF. The CDR3 nucleotides are TGTGCCAGCAGCGTCGGGACAGACTATGGCTACACCTTC.

Many counts were recorded for this clonotype. The chain links TRBV30 to TRBJ2-7; TRBD1 matches at 7 bases. In germline, CDR1 is GTSNPN, CDR2 SVGIG (reference sequence). The CDR3 is made up of 17 amino acids. J lost 0 bases, V lost 3 bases, and 14 bases had no gene match. The CDR3 region is CAWSEKYRGSPSYEQYF. The CDR3 region has the DNA TGTGCCTGGAGCGAAAAATACAGGGGATCCCCCTCCTACGAGCAGTACTTC.

This clonotype was detected a few times. The chain employs TRBV7-2 and TRBJ2-7, with TRBD2 matching 9 bases. The J segment lost 4 bases and the V segment lost 1 base, leaving 11 bases of the junction unmatched. CDR1 is SGHTA and CDR2 is FQGNSA in the germline V gene. The CDR3 extends over 17 amino acids. CDR3 residues: CASSLVGQGSGGYEQYF. The CDR3 DNA is TGTGCCAGCAGCTTAGTGGGGCAGGGTAGCGGGGGTTACGAGCAGTACTTC.

In its sample, this clonotype was seen many times. The V and J genes are TRBV5-1 and TRBJ2-7; D not resolved. The V end lost 4 bases, the J end lost 2 bases, and 16 bases lay between the germline ends. The CDR3 is 15 amino acids. The germline V gene has CDR1 SGHRS and CDR2 YFSETQ. Here the CDR3 DNA reads TGCGCCAGCAGCCCATGGACCAGTGAGCCCTACGAGCAGTACTTC. This encodes CASSPWTSEPYEQYF.

The table lists this clonotype with many counts. This chain connects TRBV3-1 to TRBJ2-2, with D possibly TRBD2 on 6 matching bases. Germline assignment: CDR1 LGHDT and CDR2 YNNKEL (reference sequence). Between the trimmed V and J ends, which lost 1 base and 6 bases, there was a span of 6 bases. The CDR3 is made up of 13 amino acids. The CDR3 nucleotides read TGTGCCAGCAGCCAAGGCGGGGCCGGGGAGCTGTTTTTT. This codes for CASSQGGAGELFF.

For the CDR3, the DNA is TGTGCCAGTAGTATGAGCTCAGCGGGAGGATCCTACAATGAGCAGTTCTTC. Translating it yields CASSMSSAGGSYNEQFF. The V gene is TRBV19, the J gene TRBJ2-1; the match to TRBD2 covers 9 bases. CDR1 and CDR2 from the germline V gene are LNHDA and SQIVND (reference sequence). CDR3 length equals 17 residues. V trimming: 3 bases; J trimming: 1 base; junction bases outside the gene matches: 7.

Only a few counts were recorded for this clonotype. V usage is TRBV7-2 and J usage is TRBJ1-1; D remains ambiguous. V was pared by 5 bases and J by 0 bases, with 10 bases between. CDR1 is SGHTA, CDR2 FQGNSA, per germline. CDR3 length equals 14 residues. The CDR3 DNA is TGTGCCAGCAGCCAAGTTACCCTGAACACTGAAGCTTTCTTT. Protein: CASSQVTLNTEAFF.

The V call is TRBV9, the J call TRBJ2-3; the D gene is possibly TRBD1 (5 bases). Germline CDR1 reads SGDLS; CDR2 reads YYNGEE. The CDR3 has 14 residues. V lost 0 bases to trimming and J lost 4 bases, with 9 bases between them. CDR3 bases: TGTGCCAGCAGCGTAGGAGGCAGGGCAGATACGCAGTATTTT. Translated, it gives CASSVGGRADTQYF. Complete variable domain (other parts from reference TRBV9 and TRBJ2-3): DSGVTQTPKHLITATGQRVTLRCSPRSGDLSVYWYQQSLDQGLQFLIQYYNGEERAKGNILERFSAQQFPDLHSELNLSSLELGDSALYFCASSVGGRADTQYFGPGTRLTVL.

Ten or more counts support this clonotype. The V gene is TRBV5-1, the J gene TRBJ2-3, with TRBD2 matching 9 bases. The CDR3 covers 16 residues. From germline, CDR1 is SGHRS and CDR2 YFSETQ. V trimming: 4 bases; J trimming: 2 bases; junction bases outside the gene matches: 8. The CDR3 DNA sequence: TGCGCCAGCAGCACTACCGGGACTAGCCACACAGATACGCAGTATTTT. This encodes CASSTTGTSHTDTQYF.

This clonotype has only a few counts. V usage is TRBV6-4 and J usage is TRBJ2-3; 10 bases line up with TRBD2. The CDR3 totals 16 residues. In germline, CDR1 is MRHNA, CDR2 SNTAGT. With 3 bases clipped from V and 5 bases from J, the junction kept 8 bases outside the gene matches. The chain's CDR3 is CASSERLAGDLDTQYF. Written as DNA, the CDR3 is TGTGCCAGCAGTGAGCGGCTAGCGGGAGATTTAGATACGCAGTATTTT.

The sample holds many counts of this clonotype. This chain uses TRBV12-3 or TRBV12-4 with TRBJ2-6, with 9 nucleotides matching TRBD1. The CDR3 totals 18 residues. V lost 5 bases, J lost 4 bases, and 12 bases stayed unmatched. Here the CDR3 DNA reads TGTGCCAGCAGTCGAAAGGGACAGGGACACCTAGGGGCCAACGTCCTGACTTTC. Protein: CASSRKGQGHLGANVLTF.

The table lists this clonotype with many counts. The rearrangement joins TRBV7-2 to TRBJ1-5, with 7 bases lining up with TRBD1. This CDR3 comprises 13 residues. Trimming took 5 bases from V and 9 from J; bases not matched to a gene: 7. Per the germline V gene, CDR1 is SGHTA and CDR2 is FQGNSA. CDR3 coding DNA: TGTGCCAGCAGCCGGGGACAGCTCGCGCCCCAGCATTTT. It codes for CASSRGQLAPQHF.

This clonotype was seen many times. The chain employs TRBV4-1 and TRBJ2-1, with TRBD2 as a possible D gene (5 bases). This CDR3 contains 17 residues. The V end lost 0 bases, the J end lost 0 bases, and 12 bases lay between the germline ends. Germline lookup yields CDR1 MGHRA and CDR2 YSYEKL. The CDR3 here is CASSQDRASSSYNEQFF. Here the CDR3 DNA reads TGCGCCAGCAGCCAAGATAGGGCTAGCAGCTCCTACAATGAGCAGTTCTTC.

This clonotype showed up just a few times. The chain joins TRBV7-2 to TRBJ2-1; D unresolved. Trimming removed 4 bases at V and 5 bases at J, with 18 bases between. Germline CDR1 reads SGHTA; CDR2 reads FQGNSA. CDR3 length: 16 residues. The CDR3 DNA reads TGTGCCAGCAGCTACCCCCGAAGGGATGGAAACAATGAGCAGTTCTTC. Translating gives CASSYPRRDGNNEQFF.

J is TRBJ2-3 and V is TRBV30; 7 nucleotides agree with TRBD2. J gave up 5 bases and V 0 bases, and 8 bases lay outside the gene matches. Per germline, CDR1 GTSNPN and CDR2 SVGIG (reference sequence). This CDR3 is built from 15 residues. The CDR3 DNA reads as TGTGCCTGGAGTGTAGGGTCTAGCGGTGGAGATACGCAGTATTTT. This sequence encodes CAWSVGSSGGDTQYF.

This clonotype was found a few times. This sequence joins TRBV9 and TRBJ2-3, with TRBD1 matching over 7 bases. V lost 3 bases, J lost 2 bases, and 9 bases stayed unmatched. The germline gives CDR1 SGDLS, CDR2 YYNGEE. There are 16 residues in the CDR3. The CDR3 DNA reads TGTGCCAGCAGCGCCAATCCAGGGGGTGCCACAGATACGCAGTATTTT. Amino acids: CASSANPGGATDTQYF.

This clonotype was detected ten times or more. The genes are TRBV3-1 and TRBJ2-1; D is unresolved. V was clipped by 5 bases and J by 3 bases, with 14 bases between them. The CDR3 spans 15 residues. Germline V gene data show CDR1 as LGHDT and CDR2 as YNNKEL (reference sequence). DNA of the CDR3: TGTGCCAGCAGCTCCCGGGCAGGCCGCTACAATGAGCAGTTCTTC. This sequence encodes CASSSRAGRYNEQFF.

This clonotype came up many times. The chain joins TRBV29-1 to TRBJ1-1; TRBD1 might be the D (6 bases). V lost 7 bases to trimming and J lost 3 bases, with 12 bases between them. Germline CDR1 reads SQVTM; CDR2 reads ANQGSEA. The CDR3 runs 12 residues. The CDR3 nucleotides are TGCAGCGGGTGGAGGACAGACACTGAAGCTTTCTTT. Its translation is CSGWRTDTEAFF.